The clone carrying this T cell receptor beta chain occurred once. Its antigen is undetermined. A sample-barcoded 5' primer and a J-beta primer mix were used in a second PCR of roughly 6 to 11 cycles. TCRdb re-analysed the 5' RACE reads in MiXCR, keeping a single row per CDR3 protein. The repertoire consists of about 1.4 million distinct CDR3 sequences, with approximately 60% occurring once and the leading ten covering 5% to 7%. This CDR3 contains 17 residues. Germline CDR1 reads SGHRS; CDR2 reads YFSETQ. With 0 bases clipped from V and 3 bases from J, the junction kept 7 bases outside the gene matches. The sample belongs to a study of blood T cells in healthy people across ages. Broader study findings: Because sorting was not performed, PBMCs prevented conclusive naive versus antigen-experienced comparison. TCR beta diversity was tightly associated with the proportion of naive T cells. CMV status of donors was not determined, possibly confounding expanded clonotype changes.

Sequencing was done on a sample of blood. This TCR came from a man in his late teens or twenties in good health. This rearrangement joins TRBV5-1 to TRBJ2-4; TRBD2 matches 9 bases. CDR3 bases: TGCGCCAGCAGCTTGGGCTTTAGCGGGGGCGACAAAAACATTCAGTACTTC. This translates into CASSLGFSGGDKNIQYF.